A selection of T cell receptor beta chains follows, all from one sample in a study of blood T cell repertoires in COVID-19. Here immunoSEQ multiplex PCR was the method, and the copy in TCRdb shows in-frame clones only, minus some. The sample has roughly 450,000 clones, 90% seen once. Sequencing input: PBMCs or T cells enriched from blood (not recorded which). These receptors all stem from a man between 18 and 29 years old who had recovered from COVID-19. The CDR3 runs from the conserved cysteine through the conserved F or W. A D gene is named only where the DNA matches it firmly. For some rows the clone size is stated as once, few or many, or as a class when expanded; others skip it.

CDR3 DNA	CDR3 protein	J gene	clone size	D gene	V gene
TGTGCCAGCACCTCAAGAGCCTTGTCTGGAAACACCATATATTTT	CASTSRALSGNTIYF	TRBJ1-3	.	.	TRBV6-5
TGTGCCAGCAGCCCGCGGGACAGGTCGAACACTGAAGCTTTCTTT	CASSPRDRSNTEAFF	TRBJ1-1	.	TRBD1	TRBV9
TGTGCCAGCAGTTTCAGGGATGCCCCCCTCCACTTT	CASSFRDAPLHF	TRBJ1-6	.	.	TRBV27
TGTGCCAGCAGTCAAATCAGGGATCTCCAAGAGACCCAGTACTTC	CASSQIRDLQETQYF	TRBJ2-5	.	.	TRBV27
TGTGCCAGCAGCCGAAGACAGAGCTCCTACGAGCAGTACTTC	CASSRRQSSYEQYF	TRBJ2-7	.	.	TRBV9
TGTGCCAGCAGTTTAGGCAGAAACACTGAAGCTTTCTTT	CASSLGRNTEAFF	TRBJ1-1	.	.	TRBV27
TGTGCCAGTAGTGAGCCCCAGAACACTGAAGCTTTCTTT	CASSEPQNTEAFF	TRBJ1-1	.	.	TRBV19
TGTGCCAGCAGGTTGACAGCTGGAAACACCATATATTTT	CASRLTAGNTIYF	TRBJ1-3	few	.	TRBV12-3/TRBV12-4
TGTGCCAGCAGTTTATGGAGCGGGAGGGCCAGCGAGCAGTACTTC	CASSLWSGRASEQYF	TRBJ2-7	.	TRBD2	TRBV27
TGTGCCACCAGAAGAGGTTACAGGCGAACCTTGAACACTGAAGCTTTCTTT	CATRRGYRRTLNTEAFF	TRBJ1-1	.	.	TRBV28
TGTGCCAGTAGTACCAGGGATGCTAACTATGGCTACACCTTC	CASSTRDANYGYTF	TRBJ1-2	.	.	TRBV19
TGTGCCAGCAGCCAAGCCTCGTGGGACAGACACACTGAAGCTTTCTTT	CASSQASWDRHTEAFF	TRBJ1-1	.	TRBD1	TRBV14
TGCGCCAGCAGGTTGTGGGAGACATTCACCACTGAAGCTTTCTTT	CASRLWETFTTEAFF	TRBJ1-1	once	.	TRBV5-1
TGTGCCAGCTCACCCGACACGTACACTGAAGCTTTCTTT	CASSPDTYTEAFF	TRBJ1-1	.	.	TRBV18
TGTGCCAGCAGCTTAAGCCCCCTGGCGGCGCCGCGGGAGCAGTACTTC	CASSLSPLAAPREQYF	TRBJ2-7	.	.	TRBV13
TGTGCCAGCAGCTTGGGACAGACAACTAATGAAAAACTGTTTTTT	CASSLGQTTNEKLFF	TRBJ1-4	once	.	TRBV5-8
TGTGCCAGTAGGGGCGCAGGGATCAGCAATCAGCCCCAGCATTTT	CASRGAGISNQPQHF	TRBJ1-5	.	.	TRBV5-8
TGTGCCTGGAGTTCAACAGGGGCTATTAACTATGGCTACACCTTC	CAWSSTGAINYGYTF	TRBJ1-2	.	TRBD1	TRBV30
TGTGCCAGCAGTCCTCCCCCGGGACAGGGTAATTCACCCCTCCACTTT	CASSPPPGQGNSPLHF	TRBJ1-6	.	TRBD1	TRBV5-6
TGTGCCACCAGCAGAGATCTCAGCGGCCCGTTTTTT	CATSRDLSGPFF	TRBJ2-3	.	.	TRBV15
TGTGCCAGCAGACCGGGACTAGCAGGGGTAATTAGCACAGATACGCAGTATTTT	CASRPGLAGVISTDTQYF	TRBJ2-3	once	TRBD2	TRBV7-9
TGTGCCTGGAGTGTATTTGTAGGGGTCGAGCAGTTCTTC	CAWSVFVGVEQFF	TRBJ2-1	.	.	TRBV30
TGTGCCAGCAGCGGTGACAGGGGGAGAGATGGCTACACCTTC	CASSGDRGRDGYTF	TRBJ1-2	.	TRBD1	TRBV11-2
TGTGCCAGCAGTGAACGGACAGGGGGCCGGTCACCCCTCCACTTT	CASSERTGGRSPLHF	TRBJ1-6	.	TRBD1	TRBV6-1
TGTGCCAGCAGCAGGGACAGGTTCGTATTTCAGCCCCAGCATTTT	CASSRDRFVFQPQHF	TRBJ1-5	.	TRBD1	TRBV6-5
TGTGCCAGCAGCTTAGAACGGACACGGGGGGACAATGAGCAGTTCTTC	CASSLERTRGDNEQFF	TRBJ2-1	many	TRBD2	TRBV13
TGTGCCAGTAGTACACGTCAGTTGGGGATCAGGGTTTCCCCCAATCAGCCCCAGCATTTT	CASSTRQLGIRVSPNQPQHF	TRBJ1-5	.	.	TRBV19
TGTGCCAGCAGCGTAGGACTAGCTTCCACAGATACGCAGTATTTT	CASSVGLASTDTQYF	TRBJ2-3	.	TRBD2	TRBV9
TGTGCCAGCAGCCAAGACGAAGTGAGGGAATCTTTGACTTATGGCTACACCTTC	CASSQDEVRESLTYGYTF	TRBJ1-2	.	.	TRBV14